This T cell receptor beta chain was found in a study of CD8 T cells in Susac syndrome. With 6 bases removed from V and 5 bases from J, the gap between germline ends came to 12 bases. CDR1 and CDR2 from the germline V gene are LGHNA and YNFKEQ. This CDR3 comprises 13 residues. Reverse transcription used about 0.45 to 1 ug RNA and random hexamers. From the immunoSEQ multiplex PCR reads, TCRdb called clonotypes with MiXCR, one entry per CDR3 protein. The table lists around 230,000 distinct CDR3 sequences, around 96% of them singletons, with about 0.1% in the top ten. The V gene is TRBV4-2, the J gene TRBJ2-3; D remains unclear. The origin of this receptor is a human donor with Susac syndrome. Specimen: CD4+ T cells from PBMCs. This chain's CDR3 is CASRTGVEDTQYF. CDR3 DNA sequence: TGTGCCAGCAGGACGGGCGTTGAAGATACGCAGTATTTT.